This T cell receptor (beta chain) is drawn from a study of shared clonotypes between healthy human individuals. Study-level background: Samples came from a couple of female and a few male donors aged 18 to 49.

Donors comprised healthy HIV-negative adults lacking recent acute infections or vaccinations. CD4+ cells were split into CD45RA+ naive and CD45RA-negative memory subsets. Notes on this clone: This same CDR3 is encoded by further DNA sequences in the sample.

Some clones are missing from TCRdb's copy, which holds only in-frame ones; the method was immunoSEQ multiplex PCR. The sample consists of approximately 350,000 clones, under 80% of them appearing once. Trimming cost V 7 bases and J 3 bases, with 7 bases left between them. This CDR3 comprises 11 residues. Germline V lookup: CDR1 SNHLY, CDR2 FYNNEI. Sequencing used memory CD4+ T cells sorted from blood. Subset reported: CD45RA-negative fraction. The V gene is TRBV2, the J gene TRBJ2-7, with D possibly TRBD1 on 5 matching bases. This receptor was identified in a man aged 25 to 40 in good health. The chain's CDR3 is CASNRGYEQYF. DNA of the CDR3: TGTGCCAGCAATAGGGGCTACGAGCAGTACTTC.